This passage covers 30 T cell receptor beta chains from one sample sequenced in a study of Graves' ophthalmopathy and Graves' hyperthyroidism. Investigators amplified TCR beta CDR3 regions from RNA transcripts. The library came from an HTBI-primed first-round RT-PCR and a second-round multiplex PCR. TCRdb redid the calling of the multiplex PCR reads with MiXCR, one entry per CDR3 protein. The top ten clones hold 5.5% to 8% of a sample with about 380,000 distinct CDR3 sequences, 15% of them seen once. Sequencing used peripheral blood. Receptors originate from a woman aged 18-29 years with stable Graves' hyperthyroidism.

This clonotype has a count of ten or more. The V call is TRBV6-5, the J call TRBJ2-5; TRBD2 matches at 9 bases. The length of the CDR3 is 14 residues. With V trimmed by 7 bases and J by 6 bases, 9 bases remained unmatched. CDR1 and CDR2 (germline): MNHEY, SVGAGI. CDR3 nucleotide sequence: TGTGCCAGCACCACCAGCGGGGGGCCCAAGACCCAGTACTTC. Its translation is CASTTSGGPKTQYF.

This clonotype was seen at least ten times. The chain carries TRBV6-1 and TRBJ2-7, with no clear D. Germline V CDR1 and CDR2: MNHNS, SASEGT. V lost 5 bases and J lost 3, with 5 bases in between. The CDR3 runs to 11 residues. The CDR3 here is CASSTYYEQYF. The CDR3 nucleotides are TGTGCCAGCAGTACATACTACGAGCAGTACTTC.

In its sample, this clonotype was seen many times. The J gene is TRBJ1-1, the V gene TRBV19; TRBD1 matches at 7 bases. V trimming: 5 bases; J trimming: 7 bases; junction bases outside the gene matches: 10. The CDR3 extends over 14 amino acids. In germline, CDR1 is LNHDA, CDR2 SQIVND (reference sequence). The CDR3 coding sequence is TGTGCCAGTAGTCCTGACCGGGACAGCAGTGAAGCTTTCTTT. It specifies CASSPDRDSSEAFF.

Worth noting for this clonotype: This may arise from a read error, as a much more abundant clone is one base away. The chain employs TRBV27 and TRBJ2-7; D perhaps matches TRBD1 (5 bases). CDR3 length equals 14 residues. The V gene's germline CDR1 is MNHEY and CDR2 SMNVEV (reference sequence). Deletions cut 2 bases from V and 2 bases from J, with 10 bases between. CDR3 protein: CASSLQGSAYEQYV. In DNA form, the CDR3 reads TGTGCCAGCAGTTTACAGGGATCTGCCTACGAGCAGTACGTC.

This clonotype was seen at least ten times. V gene TRBV19 combines with J gene TRBJ1-2; D is perhaps TRBD1 (6 bases). The CDR3 consists of 14 residues. V shed 1 base and J shed 3 bases, with 9 bases lying between them. Germline values: CDR1 LNHDA, CDR2 SQIVND (reference sequence). The CDR3 DNA reads as TGTGCCAGTAGTATAGTGGACAGATACTATGGCTACACCTTC. It encodes CASSIVDRYYGYTF.

This clonotype was recorded at least ten times. The CDR3 loop reads CASSQAGTPYEQYF. The CDR3 bases are TGTGCCAGCAGCCAGGCTGGCACACCCTACGAGCAGTACTTC. The rearrangement joins TRBV7-9 to TRBJ2-7, with D hard to call. With 5 bases removed from V and 2 bases from J, the gap between germline ends came to 13 bases. The V gene's germline CDR1 is SEHNR and CDR2 FQNEAQ (reference sequence). This CDR3 is built from 14 residues.

The sample holds many counts of this clonotype. One base away lies a much larger clone, so this may be a sequencing read error. The chain recombines TRBV6-1 with TRBJ1-2; D possibly corresponds to TRBD1 (6 bases). Germline V gene lookup returns CDR1 MNHNS and CDR2 SASEGT. CDR3 length: 15 amino acids. This CDR3 reads CASNPGQTHNHGYTF. CDR3 nucleotide sequence: TGTGCCAGCAATCCCGGACAGACACATAACCATGGCTACACCTTC.

This chain uses TRBV4-2 with TRBJ2-2, with TRBD2 matching over 8 bases. The CDR3 is 20 amino acids. Germline CDR1 is LGHNA and CDR2 is YNFKEQ. V gave up 0 bases and J gave up 6 bases; unmatched junction bases: 18. The CDR3 region has the DNA TGTGCCAGCAGCCAAGAGGTGATCGGGGGGGTGGACTTTTTCGCCGGGGAGCTGTTTTTT. Its protein product is CASSQEVIGGVDFFAGELFF.

The table lists this clonotype with many counts. The CDR3 region is CASSFGTNYGYTF. The CDR3 DNA reads as TGTGCCAGCAGCTTTGGGACAAACTATGGCTACACCTTC. The chain combines TRBV7-2 with TRBJ1-2; possibly TRBD1 for D (6 bases). The CDR3 covers 13 residues. Trimming shortened V by 3 bases and J by 2 bases, and 7 bases separated the two germline ends. CDR1 SGHTA and CDR2 FQGNSA come from the germline V gene.

Worth noting for this clonotype: A much larger clone differs by one base, so this may be a read error. The chain recombines TRBV5-1 with TRBJ1-2; no definite D call. The CDR3 contains 15 residues. Germline CDR1 and CDR2: SGHRS and YFSETQ. CDR3 in DNA: TGCGCCAGCAGCCCTTACACGGGTCCGTGGTATGGCCACACCTTC. It yields the protein CASSPYTGPWYGHTF.

In this sample, this clonotype turned up many times. In DNA, the CDR3 is TGCAGTGCTAGAGACAGGGGGGTGTACGAGCAGTACTTC. As protein: CSARDRGVYEQYF. This rearrangement joins TRBV20-1 to TRBJ2-7; D possibly corresponds to TRBD1 (7 bases). The CDR3 length is 13 residues. V lost 0 bases and J 4 bases, leaving 10 bases between the germline ends. Germline V gene lookup returns CDR1 DFQATT and CDR2 SNEGSKA (reference sequence).

Ten or more counts support this clonotype. CDR3 sequence (DNA): TGTGCCAGCAGCACCTTAAGAGGCACAGGGGGTAATACTGAAGCTTTCTTT. Residues: CASSTLRGTGGNTEAFF. The chain recombines TRBV6-2 or TRBV6-3 with TRBJ1-1; the match to TRBD1 covers 8 bases. Germline V CDR1 and CDR2: MNHEY, SVGEGT. V lost 6 bases and J lost 5; bases outside the gene matches: 17. CDR3 length equals 17 residues.

This clonotype was picked up many times. The chain links TRBV11-2 to TRBJ2-5, with 11 nucleotides matching TRBD2. This CDR3 contains 17 residues. Germline V gives CDR1 SGHAT, CDR2 FQNNGV. After removal of 4 bases from V and 1 base from J, the junction contained 8 bases not matched to a gene. CDR3 nucleotide sequence: TGTGCCAGCAGCTCGCCTCCGGGACTAGCGGTCCAAGAGACCCAGTACTTC. Translation gives CASSSPPGLAVQETQYF.

This clonotype occurred many times. J is TRBJ1-5 and V is TRBV6-2 or TRBV6-3, with D unresolved. Looked up from germline, CDR1 is MNHEY and CDR2 is SVGEGT. Trimming stripped 2 bases from V and 6 bases from J, with 14 bases between. The CDR3 contains 15 residues. In nucleotides, the CDR3 is TGTGCCAGCAGTTACGACGCGACCGCGGGTCAGCCCCAGCATTTT. Amino acids: CASSYDATAGQPQHF.

There are many counts of this clonotype. The J gene is TRBJ1-1, the V gene TRBV20-1, with no clear D. The CDR3 loop spans 14 amino acids. In germline, CDR1 is DFQATT, CDR2 SNEGSKA (reference sequence). V was shortened by 0 bases and J by 1 base, with 9 bases between the two germline ends. The CDR3 region has the DNA TGCAGTGCTAGAGATTTTCGCAGGAACACTGAAGCTTTCTTT. Protein: CSARDFRRNTEAFF.

This clonotype was counted ten times or more. The J gene is TRBJ2-2, the V gene TRBV4-1, with no clear D. The CDR3 sequence is 14 residues long. CDR1 and CDR2 from the germline V gene are MGHRA and YSYEKL. V dropped 6 bases and J dropped 5 bases, with 13 bases sitting between them. The CDR3 protein is CASSLPVQTGELFF. CDR3 nucleotide sequence: TGCGCCAGCAGTTTACCGGTCCAGACCGGGGAGCTGTTTTTT.

The sample holds many counts of this clonotype. This chain links TRBV20-1 with TRBJ2-5; 10 bases agree with TRBD1. Germline V gene lookup returns CDR1 DFQATT and CDR2 SNEGSKA (reference sequence). The CDR3 spans 13 residues. V lost 5 bases and J lost 5; bases outside the gene matches: 5. The CDR3: CSARQGARETQYF. The CDR3 DNA reads TGCAGTGCTCGACAGGGGGCGAGGGAGACCCAGTACTTC.

This clonotype came up many times. The chain employs TRBV5-6 and TRBJ1-2; 7 nucleotides line up with TRBD1. Trimming took 4 bases from V and 4 from J; bases not matched to a gene: 7. Germline V gives CDR1 SGHDT, CDR2 YYEEEE. This CDR3 has 14 amino acids. CDR3 region: CASSRSGTVYGYTF. CDR3 DNA: TGTGCCAGCAGCAGATCCGGGACAGTCTATGGCTACACCTTC.

Concerning this clonotype itself: The junction departs from germline at one end; a sequencing error may be responsible. V and J are TRBV11-2 and TRBJ2-7; the match to TRBD1 covers 8 bases. Looked up from germline, CDR1 is SGHAT and CDR2 is FQNNGV. This CDR3 region has 18 residues. The CDR3 here is CASSRRLQTGVTSYDQYF. The CDR3 DNA is TGTGCCAGCAGCCGACGGCTGCAGACAGGGGTCACTTCCTACGATCAGTACTTC.

The chain employs TRBV15 and TRBJ1-2; D gene uncertain. This CDR3 spans 14 amino acids. Between the trimmed V and J ends, which lost 0 bases and 4 bases, there was a span of 9 bases. Germline loops: CDR1 LNHNV, CDR2 YYDKDF (reference sequence). The CDR3, as DNA: TGTGCCACCAGCAGAGATCTCGGAGTCTATGGCTACACCTTC. Amino acids: CATSRDLGVYGYTF.

This clonotype was seen many times. The rearrangement links TRBV9 to TRBJ1-2; the match to TRBD1 covers 7 bases. The CDR3 runs to 17 residues. The germline V gene encodes CDR1 SGDLS and CDR2 YYNGEE. The J segment lost 4 bases and the V segment lost 0 bases, leaving 12 bases of the junction unmatched. In DNA form, the CDR3 reads TGTGCCAGCAGCGTAGAGTCAGACAGGGTCGGGACCTATGGCTACACCTTC. It translates to CASSVESDRVGTYGYTF.

This clonotype has a count of ten or more. The chain is built from TRBV5-6 and TRBJ2-7; 8 positions agree with TRBD1. This CDR3 region has 16 residues. CDR1 is SGHDT and CDR2 is YYEEEE in the germline V gene. Trimming took 4 bases from V and 5 from J; bases not matched to a gene: 14. CDR3 loop: CASSPGTTGVKNEQYF. CDR3 nucleotides: TGTGCCAGCAGCCCCGGAACGACAGGGGTGAAAAACGAGCAGTACTTC.

Concerning this clonotype: The junction shows a germline mismatch at one end, possibly a read error. The chain uses TRBV2 and TRBJ1-1; D not certain. The CDR3 has 12 amino acids. Per germline, CDR1 SNHLY and CDR2 FYNNEI. This chain's CDR3 is CASSGVNTEALF. The CDR3 coding sequence is TGTGCCAGCAGTGGGGTGAACACTGAAGCTCTCTTT.

The chain uses TRBV28 and TRBJ2-5, with 8 bases identical to TRBD1. Per germline, CDR1 MDHEN and CDR2 SYDVKM. The CDR3 spans 15 residues. The V and J ends lost 5 bases and 4 bases, in that order; junction bases with no gene match: 9. CDR3 sequence reads: CASSHTTGVGETQYF. The CDR3 region has the DNA TGTGCCAGCAGTCACACGACAGGGGTAGGAGAGACCCAGTACTTC.

Only a few counts were recorded for this clonotype. This sequence joins TRBV5-1 and TRBJ1-1; tentatively, D is TRBD1 (6 bases). Germline V gives CDR1 SGHRS, CDR2 YFSETQ. Trimming stripped 4 bases from V and 2 bases from J, with 15 bases between. The CDR3 is 15 residues long. In DNA form, the CDR3 reads TGCGCCAGCAGCCCACTGACAGGCCCAAACACTGAAGCTTTCTTT. This encodes CASSPLTGPNTEAFF. Full variable domain (missing parts from reference TRBV5-1 and TRBJ1-1): KAGVTQTPRYLIKTRGQQVTLSCSPISGHRSVSWYQQTPGQGLQFLFEYFSETQRNKGNFPGRFSGRQFSNSRSEMNVSTLELGDSALYLCASSPLTGPNTEAFFGQGTRLTVV.

J is TRBJ2-2 and V is TRBV7-3, with TRBD2 identical over 9 bases. Germline CDR1 is SGHTA and CDR2 is FQGTGA. The trim removed 1 base at V and 7 bases at J, leaving 7 bases unmatched. The length of the CDR3 is 16 residues. This chain's CDR3 is CASSLNGGGAVGELFF. Here the CDR3 DNA reads TGTGCCAGCAGCTTAAATGGCGGGGGGGCCGTCGGGGAGCTGTTTTTT.

This clonotype was seen many times. The rearrangement joins TRBV6-1 to TRBJ1-5, with D tentatively TRBD1 (5 bases). From germline, CDR1 is MNHNS and CDR2 SASEGT. The length of the CDR3 is 16 residues. Trimming removed 0 bases from V and 9 bases from J, with 18 bases in between. The CDR3 DNA reads TGTGCCAGCAGTGAAGCGGGACGGACCCTAGGTGGGCCCCAGCATTTT. Its protein is CASSEAGRTLGGPQHF.

The chain combines TRBV14 with TRBJ1-3, with D hard to call. The CDR3 runs to 15 residues. V was trimmed by 0 bases and J by 4 bases, leaving 10 bases between them. CDR1 is SGHDN and CDR2 is FVKESK in the germline V gene. Here the CDR3 DNA reads TGTGCCAGCAGCCAAGATCTCGTGGCGGGAAACACCATATATTTT. The encoded protein is CASSQDLVAGNTIYF.

This clonotype was seen ten or more times. The chain uses TRBV11-2 and TRBJ2-7, with D possibly called TRBD1 or TRBD2 (7 bases each). CDR3 size: 14 residues. The V gene lost 3 bases and the J gene lost 2 bases, with 11 bases spanning the gap. CDR1 SGHAT and CDR2 FQNNGV come from the germline V gene. CDR3 sequence: CASSLTGTTYEQYF. CDR3 DNA: TGTGCCAGCAGCTTGACAGGGACTACCTACGAGCAGTACTTC.

This clonotype came up many times. V usage is TRBV29-1 and J usage is TRBJ2-5; the D gene could be TRBD1 or TRBD2 (6 bases each). Trimming stripped 1 base from V and 1 base from J, with 7 bases between. The CDR3 is 13 residues long. CDR1 and CDR2 (germline): SQVTM, ANQGSEA. CDR3 bases: TGCAGCGTTGAAGGGGGGGCCCAAGAGACCCAGTACTTC. Encoded protein: CSVEGGAQETQYF. Drawing the rest from reference TRBV29-1 and TRBJ2-5, the complete variable domain is SAVISQKPSRDICQRGTSLTIQCQVDSQVTMMFWYRQQPGQSLTLIATANQGSEATYESGFVIDKFPISRPNLTFSTLTVSNMSPEDSSIYLCSVEGGAQETQYFGPGTRLLVL.